A selection of T cell receptor beta chains follows, all from one sample in a study of blood T cell repertoires in COVID-19. Profiling relied on immunoSEQ multiplex PCR, and the TCRdb table lists in-frame clones only, not all of them. Among 150,000 or so clones listed, 90% were seen once. Sequencing was performed on peripheral blood. The receptors stem from a man aged 60-69 years with active or convalescent COVID-19. Each CDR3 is given with its conserved first and last residue. D genes are given only for firm matches. Clone size, where shown, is once, few, many, or a class for clones that have expanded.

v_call: TRBV5-1; clone_size: NA; j_call: TRBJ2-2; d_call: TRBD2; cdr3_nt: TGCGCCAGCAGCCTGGGACTAGCGGACACCGGGGAGCTGTTTTTT; cdr3_aa: CASSLGLADTGELFF
v_call: TRBV7-8; clone_size: NA; j_call: TRBJ2-3; d_call: TRBD2; cdr3_nt: TGTGCCAGCAGCTTGGGGACTAGCGGTAGCACAGATACGCAGTATTTT; cdr3_aa: CASSLGTSGSTDTQYF
v_call: TRBV18; clone_size: NA; j_call: TRBJ2-3; d_call: NA; cdr3_nt: TGTGCCAGCTCACCGGCCGGGACAGATACGCAGTATTTT; cdr3_aa: CASSPAGTDTQYF
v_call: TRBV6-5; clone_size: NA; j_call: TRBJ2-1; d_call: TRBD1; cdr3_nt: TGTGCCAGCAGACACCCTTGGGACAGGGTCAATGAGCAGTTCTTC; cdr3_aa: CASRHPWDRVNEQFF
v_call: TRBV29-1; clone_size: NA; j_call: TRBJ1-4; d_call: NA; cdr3_nt: TGCAGCGTCCAAGAAGGGGCCGAAAAACTGTTTTTT; cdr3_aa: CSVQEGAEKLFF
v_call: TRBV1; clone_size: NA; j_call: TRBJ1-6; d_call: NA; cdr3_nt: TGCACCAGCAGCCAAGATGGTTCGCCAGGTAGTAATTCACCCCTCCACTTT; cdr3_aa: CTSSQDGSPGSNSPLHF
v_call: TRBV6-5; clone_size: once; j_call: TRBJ1-3; d_call: TRBD1; cdr3_nt: TGTGCCAGCAGCTGGAAGGGGACAGGGGGTAACACCATATATTTT; cdr3_aa: CASSWKGTGGNTIYF
v_call: TRBV7-9; clone_size: NA; j_call: TRBJ1-2; d_call: NA; cdr3_nt: TGTGCCAGCAGCCCGGAAGCGGACTATGGCTACACCTTC; cdr3_aa: CASSPEADYGYTF
v_call: TRBV27; clone_size: NA; j_call: TRBJ1-2; d_call: TRBD1; cdr3_nt: TGTGCCAGCAGTTTAAAGGACAGGGGGGCCTATGGCTACACCTTC; cdr3_aa: CASSLKDRGAYGYTF
v_call: TRBV11-2; clone_size: NA; j_call: TRBJ2-7; d_call: TRBD2; cdr3_nt: TGTGCCAGCAGCCCTATGAAACTAGCGGACTCCTACGAGCAGTACTTC; cdr3_aa: CASSPMKLADSYEQYF
v_call: TRBV9; clone_size: NA; j_call: TRBJ1-2; d_call: TRBD1; cdr3_nt: TGTGCCAGCAGGACCCCAGGGGGTCGCTATGGCTACACCTTC; cdr3_aa: CASRTPGGRYGYTF
v_call: TRBV11-2; clone_size: NA; j_call: TRBJ2-1; d_call: NA; cdr3_nt: TGTGCCAGCAGCTTAGATTCGGGGTCCTACAATGAGCAGTTCTTC; cdr3_aa: CASSLDSGSYNEQFF
v_call: TRBV6-1; clone_size: NA; j_call: TRBJ2-2; d_call: TRBD2; cdr3_nt: TGTGCCAGCAGTGTTACTAGCGGGAGGGCCGCCGGGGAGCTGTTTTTT; cdr3_aa: CASSVTSGRAAGELFF
v_call: TRBV4-2; clone_size: NA; j_call: TRBJ2-1; d_call: TRBD2; cdr3_nt: TGTGCCAGCAGCGGGACTAGCGGGGTAAATGAGCAGTTCTTC; cdr3_aa: CASSGTSGVNEQFF
v_call: TRBV24-1; clone_size: NA; j_call: TRBJ2-2; d_call: NA; cdr3_nt: TGTGCCACCAGTGATCCTACAGGTTTGAACACCGGGGAGCTGTTTTTT; cdr3_aa: CATSDPTGLNTGELFF
v_call: TRBV6-6; clone_size: NA; j_call: TRBJ1-2; d_call: NA; cdr3_nt: TGTGCCAGCAGTTACAACCCGAGGCATATGAACTATGGCTACACCTTC; cdr3_aa: CASSYNPRHMNYGYTF
v_call: TRBV24-1; clone_size: NA; j_call: TRBJ1-2; d_call: NA; cdr3_nt: TGTGCCACCAGTCCTGGGAGTAACTATGGCTACACCTTC; cdr3_aa: CATSPGSNYGYTF
v_call: TRBV5-1; clone_size: once; j_call: TRBJ2-1; d_call: NA; cdr3_nt: TGCGCCAGCAGCTTGACTAGACGCTCCTACAATGAGCAGTTCTTC; cdr3_aa: CASSLTRRSYNEQFF
v_call: TRBV3-1/TRBV3-2; clone_size: NA; j_call: TRBJ1-2; d_call: NA; cdr3_nt: TGTGCCAGCAGCCAAGGGGGGCCCGGCTATGGCTACACCTTC; cdr3_aa: CASSQGGPGYGYTF
v_call: TRBV21-1; clone_size: NA; j_call: TRBJ1-5; d_call: NA; cdr3_nt: TGTGCCAGCAGCAAAGCCTCAATTTGTAGGGACAAAGGCAATCAGCCCCAGCATTTT; cdr3_aa: CASSKASICRDKGNQPQHF
v_call: TRBV20-1; clone_size: NA; j_call: TRBJ1-1; d_call: NA; cdr3_nt: TGCAGTGCTAGGGAACAGACTGAAGCTTTCTTT; cdr3_aa: CSAREQTEAFF
v_call: TRBV10-3; clone_size: once; j_call: TRBJ1-1; d_call: TRBD1; cdr3_nt: TGTGCCATCAGTGGGCGACAGGGGGCGGCTGAAGCTTTCTTT; cdr3_aa: CAISGRQGAAEAFF
v_call: TRBV9; clone_size: NA; j_call: TRBJ2-7; d_call: NA; cdr3_nt: TGTGCCAGCAGCGTAGGAGCACAGGGATCGGGGGAGCAGTACTTC; cdr3_aa: CASSVGAQGSGEQYF
v_call: TRBV6-5; clone_size: NA; j_call: TRBJ2-1; d_call: TRBD2; cdr3_nt: TGTGCCAGCAGTTACCAACTAGCGGGAGGAGAGAATGAGCAGTTCTTC; cdr3_aa: CASSYQLAGGENEQFF
v_call: TRBV6-5; clone_size: NA; j_call: TRBJ1-6; d_call: NA; cdr3_nt: TGTGCCAGCAGTCCCGGGACTCATAATTCACCCCTCCACTTT; cdr3_aa: CASSPGTHNSPLHF
v_call: TRBV19; clone_size: NA; j_call: TRBJ2-5; d_call: TRBD1; cdr3_nt: TGTGCCAGTAGGGACCTCCGGGACAGTGGTGAGACCCAGTACTTC; cdr3_aa: CASRDLRDSGETQYF
v_call: TRBV9; clone_size: NA; j_call: TRBJ1-5; d_call: NA; cdr3_nt: TGTGCCAGCAGCGCCTATGGGGCCCCAAATCAGCCCCAGCATTTT; cdr3_aa: CASSAYGAPNQPQHF
v_call: TRBV9; clone_size: NA; j_call: TRBJ2-1; d_call: TRBD2; cdr3_nt: TGTGCCAGCAGCGCCGCGAAAGGGACTAGCGGGGGGGCAAATGAGCAGTTCTTC; cdr3_aa: CASSAAKGTSGGANEQFF
v_call: TRBV9; clone_size: NA; j_call: TRBJ2-4; d_call: TRBD2; cdr3_nt: TGTGCCAGCAGCGTAGCTACGGGCGCTAGCGGGGGCCTTACCAAAAACATTCAGTACTTC; cdr3_aa: CASSVATGASGGLTKNIQYF
v_call: TRBV21-1; clone_size: NA; j_call: TRBJ1-5; d_call: NA; cdr3_nt: TGTGCCAGCAGCAAACTAACAGGGGACGATGGCAATCAGCCCCAGCATTTT; cdr3_aa: CASSKLTGDDGNQPQHF
v_call: TRBV5-1; clone_size: few; j_call: TRBJ1-3; d_call: NA; cdr3_nt: TGCGCCAGCTTCGACGGCGGCTCGGTCGGAAACACCATATATTTT; cdr3_aa: CASFDGGSVGNTIYF
v_call: TRBV30; clone_size: NA; j_call: TRBJ2-1; d_call: TRBD2; cdr3_nt: TGTGCCTGGAGTGCCGGGACTAGCTCCTACAATGAGCAGTTCTTC; cdr3_aa: CAWSAGTSSYNEQFF
v_call: TRBV6-5; clone_size: few; j_call: TRBJ1-1; d_call: NA; cdr3_nt: TGTGCCAGCAGAACAGGGAACACTGAAGCTTTCTTT; cdr3_aa: CASRTGNTEAFF
v_call: TRBV6-1; clone_size: NA; j_call: TRBJ2-3; d_call: NA; cdr3_nt: TGTGCCAGCAGTGAAGCGCGCAGGGCTGCAGATACGCAGTATTTT; cdr3_aa: CASSEARRAADTQYF
v_call: TRBV19; clone_size: NA; j_call: TRBJ2-7; d_call: TRBD1; cdr3_nt: TGTGCCAGTACCGCCAGGACAGGGCAGCAGTACTTC; cdr3_aa: CASTARTGQQYF
v_call: TRBV12-3/TRBV12-4; clone_size: NA; j_call: TRBJ2-1; d_call: TRBD2; cdr3_nt: TGTGCCAGCAGCCCCGGGACTAGCGATAAGCAGTTCTTC; cdr3_aa: CASSPGTSDKQFF
v_call: TRBV6-5; clone_size: NA; j_call: TRBJ2-2; d_call: TRBD1; cdr3_nt: TGTGCCAGCAGGAGACAGGGTACGGCCGGGGAGCTGTTTTTT; cdr3_aa: CASRRQGTAGELFF
v_call: TRBV9; clone_size: NA; j_call: TRBJ1-2; d_call: TRBD1; cdr3_nt: TGTGCCAGCCTCGGGACAGGGAACTATGGCTACACCTTC; cdr3_aa: CASLGTGNYGYTF
v_call: TRBV4-1; clone_size: NA; j_call: TRBJ2-1; d_call: TRBD2; cdr3_nt: TGCGCCAGCAGCCAAGATCGGGGGGCCTACAATGAGCAGTTCTTC; cdr3_aa: CASSQDRGAYNEQFF
v_call: TRBV12-3/TRBV12-4; clone_size: once; j_call: TRBJ1-4; d_call: NA; cdr3_nt: TGTGCCAGCAGGTTGACAGGCTCCGAAAAACTGTTTTTT; cdr3_aa: CASRLTGSEKLFF
v_call: TRBV2; clone_size: NA; j_call: TRBJ2-1; d_call: NA; cdr3_nt: TGTGCCAGCTTACGGACTATAAAAGGGAATGAGCAGTTCTTC; cdr3_aa: CASLRTIKGNEQFF
v_call: TRBV28; clone_size: NA; j_call: TRBJ2-7; d_call: NA; cdr3_nt: TGTGCCAGCAGCAGAGGGCCGGTCAACGAGCAGTACTTC; cdr3_aa: CASSRGPVNEQYF
v_call: TRBV3-1/TRBV3-2; clone_size: once; j_call: TRBJ2-7; d_call: TRBD2; cdr3_nt: TGTGCCAGCAGCCAAGATCCCCTAGCGGGGTACCAACACGAGCAGTACTTC; cdr3_aa: CASSQDPLAGYQHEQYF
v_call: TRBV30; clone_size: NA; j_call: TRBJ2-7; d_call: NA; cdr3_nt: TGTGCCTGGAACGGCGGAGGACTTCTAGTCTACGAGCAGTACTTC; cdr3_aa: CAWNGGGLLVYEQYF
v_call: TRBV16; clone_size: once; j_call: TRBJ2-3; d_call: NA; cdr3_nt: TGTGCCAGCAGCCAATCGCGAGATACGCAGTATTTT; cdr3_aa: CASSQSRDTQYF
v_call: TRBV19; clone_size: NA; j_call: TRBJ2-5; d_call: TRBD2; cdr3_nt: TGTGCCAGTAGTATAGATGCAACTAGCGGGGACAGTGAGACCCAGTACTTC; cdr3_aa: CASSIDATSGDSETQYF
v_call: TRBV6-1; clone_size: once; j_call: TRBJ2-3; d_call: TRBD2; cdr3_nt: TGTGCCAGCAGCCGACTAGCGGACACAGATACGCAGTATTTT; cdr3_aa: CASSRLADTDTQYF
v_call: TRBV4-1; clone_size: NA; j_call: TRBJ2-7; d_call: TRBD1; cdr3_nt: TGCGCCAGCAGCCCCGGGGACAGAGTAAGCTCCTACGAGCAGTACTTC; cdr3_aa: CASSPGDRVSSYEQYF
v_call: TRBV7-9; clone_size: NA; j_call: TRBJ2-5; d_call: NA; cdr3_nt: TGTGCCAGCAGCCCCCCTCCGGGGGTCCCCGAGGTAGTGGAGACCCAGTACTTC; cdr3_aa: CASSPPPGVPEVVETQYF
v_call: TRBV12-3/TRBV12-4; clone_size: NA; j_call: TRBJ2-1; d_call: NA; cdr3_nt: TGTGCCAGCAGTTGGACAGCCAATGAGCAGTTCTTC; cdr3_aa: CASSWTANEQFF
v_call: TRBV19; clone_size: NA; j_call: TRBJ2-5; d_call: TRBD1; cdr3_nt: TGTGCCAGTCGAAACAGGGGGCTTAAAGAGACCCAGTACTTC; cdr3_aa: CASRNRGLKETQYF
v_call: TRBV7-9; clone_size: NA; j_call: TRBJ2-3; d_call: TRBD2; cdr3_nt: TGTGCCAGCAGCTTAGGACTAGCGGGGCCCGCAACGCAGTATTTT; cdr3_aa: CASSLGLAGPATQYF
v_call: TRBV7-2; clone_size: NA; j_call: TRBJ2-3; d_call: NA; cdr3_nt: TGTGCCAGCAGCTTAACGAAGGGGCGCGGAGATACGCAGTATTTT; cdr3_aa: CASSLTKGRGDTQYF
v_call: TRBV5-1; clone_size: NA; j_call: TRBJ2-3; d_call: NA; cdr3_nt: TGCGCCAGCAGCTTGGACAGGAGCACAGATACGCAGTATTTT; cdr3_aa: CASSLDRSTDTQYF
v_call: TRBV18; clone_size: NA; j_call: TRBJ1-1; d_call: TRBD1; cdr3_nt: TGTGCCAGCTCACCGGCGACAGGGGGGGGCACTGAAGCTTTCTTT; cdr3_aa: CASSPATGGGTEAFF
v_call: TRBV19; clone_size: NA; j_call: TRBJ2-7; d_call: TRBD1; cdr3_nt: TGTGCCAGTAGTATAGGGACAGGGCCTTGGGAGCAGTACTTC; cdr3_aa: CASSIGTGPWEQYF
v_call: TRBV12-3/TRBV12-4; clone_size: once; j_call: TRBJ1-5; d_call: NA; cdr3_nt: TGTGCCAGCAGCTATAATACTCAGCCCCAGCATTTT; cdr3_aa: CASSYNTQPQHF
v_call: TRBV19; clone_size: NA; j_call: TRBJ1-2; d_call: TRBD1; cdr3_nt: TGTGCCAGTAGTTTTTACAGGGGGCGGCAGAACTATGGCTACACCTTC; cdr3_aa: CASSFYRGRQNYGYTF
v_call: TRBV7-6; clone_size: NA; j_call: TRBJ1-2; d_call: NA; cdr3_nt: TGTGCCAGCAGCTTAGTTGCAGGTCTTTCGGACTATGGCTACACCTTC; cdr3_aa: CASSLVAGLSDYGYTF
v_call: TRBV3-1/TRBV3-2; clone_size: NA; j_call: TRBJ2-3; d_call: NA; cdr3_nt: TGTGCCAGCAGCCAAGATTTGCAGGTCCAGGGTACGCAGTATTTT; cdr3_aa: CASSQDLQVQGTQYF